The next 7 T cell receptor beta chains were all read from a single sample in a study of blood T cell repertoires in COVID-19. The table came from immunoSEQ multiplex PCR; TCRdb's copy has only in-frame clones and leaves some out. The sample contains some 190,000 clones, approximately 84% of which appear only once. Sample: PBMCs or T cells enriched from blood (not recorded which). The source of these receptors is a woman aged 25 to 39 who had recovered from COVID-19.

CDR3 amino acids: CASRIQDHYNSPLHF. The DNA of the CDR3 is TGTGCCAGTCGTATACAGGATCACTATAATTCACCCCTCCACTTT. The rearrangement joins TRBV6-5 to TRBJ1-6; D perhaps matches TRBD1 (5 bases). CDR1 is MNHEY and CDR2 is SVGAGI in the germline V gene. This CDR3 is 15 amino acids long. Trimming removed 9 bases from V and 3 bases from J, with 15 bases in between.

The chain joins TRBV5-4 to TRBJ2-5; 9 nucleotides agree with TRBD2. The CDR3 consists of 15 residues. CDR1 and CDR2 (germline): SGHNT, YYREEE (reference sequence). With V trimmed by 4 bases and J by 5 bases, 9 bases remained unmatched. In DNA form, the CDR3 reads TGTGCCAGCAGCCCACGACTAGCGGTGTTGGAGACCCAGTACTTC. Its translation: CASSPRLAVLETQYF.

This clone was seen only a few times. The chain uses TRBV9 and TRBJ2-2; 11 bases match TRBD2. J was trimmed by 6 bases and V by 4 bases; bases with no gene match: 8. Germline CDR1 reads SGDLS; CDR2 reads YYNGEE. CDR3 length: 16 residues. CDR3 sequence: CASSPQTSGISGELFF. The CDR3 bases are TGTGCCAGCAGCCCACAGACTAGCGGGATTTCCGGGGAGCTGTTTTTT.

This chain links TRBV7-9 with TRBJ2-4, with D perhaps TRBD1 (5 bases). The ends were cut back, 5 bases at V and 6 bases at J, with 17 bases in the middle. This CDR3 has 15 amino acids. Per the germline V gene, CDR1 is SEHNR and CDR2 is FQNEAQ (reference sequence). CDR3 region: CASSPPPRVGNIQYF. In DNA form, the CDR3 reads TGTGCCAGCAGCCCCCCGCCCAGGGTGGGAAACATTCAGTACTTC.

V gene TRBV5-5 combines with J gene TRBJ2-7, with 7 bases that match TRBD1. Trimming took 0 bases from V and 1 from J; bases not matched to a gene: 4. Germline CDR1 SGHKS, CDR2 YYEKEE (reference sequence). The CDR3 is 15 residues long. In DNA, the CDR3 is TGTGCCAGCAGCTTGGCGACAGGGCCTTCCTACGAGCAGTACTTC. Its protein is CASSLATGPSYEQYF.

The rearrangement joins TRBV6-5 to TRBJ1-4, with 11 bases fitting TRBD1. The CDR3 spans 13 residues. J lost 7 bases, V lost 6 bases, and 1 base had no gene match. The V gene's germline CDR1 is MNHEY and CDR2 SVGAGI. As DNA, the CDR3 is TGTGCCAGCAGCGGGACAGGGGGTGAAAAACTGTTTTTT. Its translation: CASSGTGGEKLFF.

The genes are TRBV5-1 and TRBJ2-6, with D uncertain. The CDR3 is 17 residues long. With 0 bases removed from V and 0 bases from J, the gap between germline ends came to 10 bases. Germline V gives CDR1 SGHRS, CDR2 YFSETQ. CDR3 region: CASSLAASNSGANVLTF. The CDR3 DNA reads TGCGCCAGCAGCTTGGCCGCGTCGAACTCTGGGGCCAACGTCCTGACTTTC.